Presented here are 30 T cell receptor beta chains from one specimen sequenced in a study of T cells in Graves' hyperthyroidism and ophthalmopathy. Amplification targeted TCR beta CDR3 regions from RNA transcripts. TCR CDR3 regions were first amplified by RT-PCR with HTBI primers. TCRdb re-derived calls from the multiplex PCR reads in MiXCR, one entry per CDR3 protein. The table records tens of thousands of distinct CDR3 sequences, less than 65% of them present only once. Source material: peripheral blood or thyroid tissue (not recorded which). The receptors here all came from a man aged 18 to 29 with Graves' hyperthyroidism.

About this clonotype itself: The germline gene is not matched at one end of the junction; a read error may be the cause. The chain links TRBV7-9 to TRBJ1-5; possible D gene TRBD1, 6 bases. The CDR3 runs 15 residues. The germline V gene has CDR1 SEHNR and CDR2 FQNEAQ (reference sequence). The CDR3 DNA reads as TGCGCCAGCAGCTACCGGGACAACACTGAACAGCCCCAGCATTTT. This translates into CASSYRDNTEQPQHF.

The gene calls are TRBV15 and TRBJ1-6, with 7 bases matching TRBD1. Trimming removed 5 bases from V and 4 bases from J; junction bases left unmatched: 5. Germline loops: CDR1 LNHNV, CDR2 YYDKDF (reference sequence). The CDR3 runs 15 residues. The CDR3 coding sequence is TGTGCCACCAGCGGATCGGGACAGTATAATTCACCCCTCCACTTT. It yields the protein CATSGSGQYNSPLHF.

The genes are TRBV7-2 and TRBJ2-5, with D tentatively TRBD2 (6 bases). The CDR3 loop spans 15 amino acids. V lost 4 bases and J 1 base, leaving 13 bases between the germline ends. Germline CDR1 is SGHTA and CDR2 is FQGNSA. The CDR3 loop reads CASSYGGNTQETQYF. The CDR3 nucleotides read TGTGCCAGCAGCTACGGCGGGAATACCCAAGAGACCCAGTACTTC.

The table lists this clonotype with many counts. This chain connects TRBV7-9 to TRBJ2-7; a possible D gene is TRBD2 (5 bases). V was cut by 5 bases and J by 0 bases, with 17 bases left in between. This CDR3 has 16 amino acids. CDR1 and CDR2 (germline): SEHNR, FQNEAQ (reference sequence). The CDR3 coding sequence is TGTGCCAGCAGCGCCGGTCAGCGGAGGAGCTCCTACGAGCAGTACTTC. Amino acids: CASSAGQRRSSYEQYF. Variable domain in full (rest from reference TRBV7-9 and TRBJ2-7): DTGVSQNPRHKITKRGQNVTFRCDPISEHNRLYWYRQTLGQGPEFLTYFQNEAQLEKSRLLSDRFSAERPKGSFSTLEIQRTEQGDSAMYLCASSAGQRRSSYEQYFGPGTRLTVT.

The chain recombines TRBV29-1 with TRBJ1-2; 8 nucleotides agree with TRBD1. The junction had 7 bases not matched to a gene; V was cut back by 4 bases and J by 6 bases. The CDR3 sequence is 13 residues long. CDR1 SQVTM and CDR2 ANQGSEA come from the germline V gene. The CDR3 bases are TGCAGCGTTGTGGACAGGGATTTACATGGCTACACCTTC. It is translated as CSVVDRDLHGYTF.

Worth noting for this clonotype: A read error may be the cause here, since a much bigger clone is one base away. The chain carries TRBV18 and TRBJ2-5; D uncertain. The germline V gene has CDR1 KGHSH and CDR2 LQKENI. The CDR3 is 14 amino acids. CDR3 DNA sequence: TGTGCCAGCTCACCATCTGCCGGAAAAGAGACCCAGCACTTC. The encoded protein is CASSPSAGKETQHF.

In the case of this clonotype: Lacking the conserved final phenylalanine or tryptophan, this CDR3 likely reflects a read error. The rearrangement links TRBV15 to TRBJ2-7, with 13 bases that match TRBD2. CDR3 length equals 16 residues. CDR1 is LNHNV, CDR2 YYDKDF, per germline (reference sequence). The CDR3 coding sequence is TGTGCCCCCAGCACAACTAGCGGGAGGGCGTCCTACGAGCAGTACCTC. Encoded protein: CAPSTTSGRASYEQYL.

The rearrangement uses TRBV10-3 and TRBJ1-5; D gene ambiguous. CDR1 is ENHRY and CDR2 is SYGVKD in the germline V gene. V was pared by 10 bases and J by 0 bases, with 22 bases between. This CDR3 is 17 amino acids long. The CDR3 region is CASEKVRQFYSNQPQHF. For the CDR3, the DNA is TGTGCCAGCGAAAAGGTCCGCCAGTTTTATAGCAATCAGCCCCAGCATTTT.

This clonotype was seen ten or more times. V gene TRBV5-1 combines with J gene TRBJ1-1; weak D call: TRBD1 (5 bases). Germline-derived CDR1 and CDR2 are SGHRS and YFSETQ. V was trimmed by 1 base and J by 4 bases, leaving 11 bases between them. CDR3 size: 14 residues. The CDR3 DNA reads as TGCGCCAGCAGCTTGTCAGGGTGGAGCACTGAAGCTTTCTTT. Its protein product is CASSLSGWSTEAFF. The complete variable domain, with remaining parts taken from reference TRBV5-1 and TRBJ1-1, reads KAGVTQTPRYLIKTRGQQVTLSCSPISGHRSVSWYQQTPGQGLQFLFEYFSETQRNKGNFPGRFSGRQFSNSRSEMNVSTLELGDSALYLCASSLSGWSTEAFFGQGTRLTVV.

This clonotype has ten or more counts. One base away lies a much larger clone, so this may be a sequencing read error. The chain employs TRBV7-2 and TRBJ2-6, with TRBD1 as a possible D gene (5 bases). With 5 bases removed from V and 2 bases from J, the gap between germline ends came to 10 bases. Germline lookup yields CDR1 SGHTA and CDR2 FQGNSA. CDR3 size: 15 residues. This CDR3 reads CASSRAGPGANVLTF. CDR3 coding DNA: TGTGCCAGCAGCCGCGCAGGGCCTGGGGCCAACGTCCTGACTTTC.

This clonotype was detected many times. The chain has TRBV2 and TRBJ2-7; weak D call: TRBD1 (5 bases). Trimming took off 4 bases at V and 3 bases at J, with 16 bases between the two ends. The length of the CDR3 is 15 residues. The germline CDR1 and CDR2 sequences are SNHLY and FYNNEI. In DNA, the CDR3 is TGTGCCAGCAGTGGTATTGGTCAGGGTGGCTACGAGCAGTACTTC. As protein: CASSGIGQGGYEQYF. Full variable domain (outside the CDR3, taken from reference TRBV2 and TRBJ2-7): EPEVTQTPSHQVTQMGQEVILRCVPISNHLYFYWYRQILGQKVEFLVSFYNNEISEKSEIFDDQFSVERPDGSNFTLKIRSTKLEDSAMYFCASSGIGQGGYEQYFGPGTRLTVT.

This clonotype was seen just once. V gene TRBV2 combines with J gene TRBJ2-2; D ambiguous. Trimming pared 7 bases from V and 7 bases from J, leaving 13 bases between. CDR3 length: 13 amino acids. In germline, CDR1 is SNHLY, CDR2 FYNNEI. This CDR3 is CASTVANGGELFF. Here the CDR3 DNA reads TGTGCCAGCACGGTTGCTAACGGCGGGGAGCTGTTTTTT.

As for this clonotype: One end of the junction does not line up with germline, which may come from a read error. The chain employs TRBV7-9 and TRBJ1-6, with a possible D match to TRBD1 (5 bases). The CDR3 length is 13 residues. Germline-derived CDR1 and CDR2 are SEHNR and FQNEAQ (reference sequence). CDR3 in DNA: TGTGCCAGCAGCTTACAGGGAACCTCACCCCTCCACTTC. Translation: CASSLQGTSPLHF. Based on the CDR3 plus reference TRBV7-9 and TRBJ1-6, the full variable domain is DTGVSQNPRHKITKRGQNVTFRCDPISEHNRLYWYRQTLGQGPEFLTYFQNEAQLEKSRLLSDRFSAERPKGSFSTLEIQRTEQGDSAMYLCASSLQGTSPLHFGNGTRLTVT.

This clonotype has at least ten counts. The chain combines TRBV7-3 with TRBJ2-7; 14 nucleotides line up with TRBD2. This CDR3 has 18 residues. With 5 bases clipped from V and 4 bases from J, the junction kept 13 bases outside the gene matches. From germline, CDR1 is SGHTA and CDR2 FQGTGA. CDR3 loop: CASSPGTSGSPPFYEQYF. The CDR3, as DNA: TGTGCCAGCAGCCCCGGGACTAGCGGGAGCCCTCCCTTTTACGAGCAGTACTTC.

The rearrangement joins TRBV20-1 to TRBJ1-3; 7 positions match TRBD1. The CDR3 is 15 amino acids. In germline, CDR1 is DFQATT, CDR2 SNEGSKA (reference sequence). V lost 3 bases, J lost 0 bases, and 5 bases stayed unmatched. CDR3 region: CSASNDRVSGNTIYF. CDR3 in DNA: TGCAGTGCTAGTAATGACAGGGTCTCTGGAAACACCATATATTTT.

The rearrangement joins TRBV29-1 to TRBJ1-1; D might be TRBD1 (5 bases). The V end was cut by 4 bases, the J end by 7 bases, with 13 bases between. Germline CDR1 is SQVTM and CDR2 is ANQGSEA. The CDR3 consists of 12 residues. This CDR3 is CSVVGGAVEAFF. CDR3 in DNA: TGCAGCGTTGTCGGCGGGGCGGTTGAAGCTTTCTTT.

This clonotype is termed medium-sized (0.01 to 0.1%). The chain couples TRBV28 to TRBJ2-6; tentatively, D is TRBD1 (5 bases). The V gene lost 6 bases and the J gene lost 4 bases, with 13 bases spanning the gap. The CDR3 is made up of 15 amino acids. Germline CDR1 reads MDHEN; CDR2 reads SYDVKM. CDR3: CASSRQLSGANVLTF. The CDR3 DNA reads as TGTGCCAGCAGCCGACAGTTGTCGGGGGCCAACGTCCTGACTTTC.

The table lists this clonotype with many counts. V and J are TRBV19 and TRBJ1-5; D gene unclear. Germline V gives CDR1 LNHDA, CDR2 SQIVND (reference sequence). V dropped 6 bases and J dropped 2 bases, with 14 bases sitting between them. The CDR3 has 15 amino acids. In DNA, the CDR3 is TGTGCCAGTAGACCACTGTTGAGGGGCAATCAGCCCCAGCATTTT. This encodes CASRPLLRGNQPQHF.

This clonotype was counted ten times or more. The chain recombines TRBV6-6 with TRBJ2-7, with 13 bases fitting TRBD2. The V and J ends lost 0 bases and 4 bases, in that order; junction bases with no gene match: 0. This CDR3 has 15 residues. Germline V gene sequence: CDR1 MNHNY, CDR2 SVGAGI (reference sequence). CDR3 coding DNA: TGTGCCAGCAGTTACTCGACTAGCGGGAGGTACGAGCAGTACTTC. This translates into CASSYSTSGRYEQYF.

This clonotype was found many times. The chain joins TRBV11-2 to TRBJ2-7; D unresolved. V lost 0 bases to trimming and J lost 6 bases, with 15 bases between them. Germline V lookup: CDR1 SGHAT, CDR2 FQNNGV. CDR3 length: 15 residues. This chain's CDR3 is CASSLEPSDVFEQYF. The CDR3 coding sequence is TGTGCCAGCAGCTTAGAACCCAGCGATGTTTTCGAGCAGTACTTC.

V gene TRBV7-8 combines with J gene TRBJ2-7, with 9 bases identical to TRBD1. Unmatched junction bases numbered 14, after V lost 5 bases and J lost 6 bases. The CDR3 loop spans 16 amino acids. The germline V gene encodes CDR1 SGHVS and CDR2 FQNEAQ. The chain's CDR3 is CASSPAGTGWSGEQYF. The CDR3 DNA sequence: TGTGCCAGCAGCCCCGCCGGGACAGGGTGGTCCGGCGAGCAGTACTTC.

This clonotype was seen many times. The chain uses TRBV5-5 and TRBJ1-5; D call uncertain. V was trimmed by 4 bases and J by 0 bases, leaving 11 bases between them. The V gene's germline CDR1 is SGHKS and CDR2 YYEKEE (reference sequence). The CDR3 spans 15 residues. The CDR3: CASSLKARSNQPQHF. The CDR3 DNA sequence: TGTGCCAGCAGCCTAAAAGCTCGTAGCAATCAGCCCCAGCATTTT.

By sample share, this clonotype is medium-sized (0.01 to 0.1%). V gene TRBV29-1 combines with J gene TRBJ2-5, with D possibly matching TRBD1 (7 bases). V lost 6 bases and J 5 bases, leaving 13 bases between the germline ends. CDR1 is SQVTM and CDR2 is ANQGSEA in the germline V gene. The CDR3 totals 12 residues. CDR3 amino acids: CSVLPGGETQYF. CDR3 nucleotide sequence: TGCAGCGTGCTACCAGGGGGGGAGACCCAGTACTTC. The full variable domain, rest sourced from reference TRBV29-1 and TRBJ2-5, is SAVISQKPSRDICQRGTSLTIQCQVDSQVTMMFWYRQQPGQSLTLIATANQGSEATYESGFVIDKFPISRPNLTFSTLTVSNMSPEDSSIYLCSVLPGGETQYFGPGTRLLVL.

Concerning this clonotype: At one end the junction does not follow the germline gene, possibly because of a read error. The chain recombines TRBV29-1 with TRBJ2-2; TRBD2 aligns across 7 bases. Germline V CDR1 and CDR2: SQVTM, ANQGSEA. The CDR3 has 15 residues. The chain's CDR3 is CSVASGGELTGELLF. As DNA, the CDR3 is TGCAGCGTTGCGTCGGGGGGAGAGCTAACCGGGGAGCTACTTTTT.

Points on this clonotype: A clone one base away is much larger, so this may be a read error. The rearrangement uses TRBV18 and TRBJ1-5; TRBD1 might be the D (5 bases). Looked up from germline, CDR1 is KGHSH and CDR2 is LQKENI. CDR3 length equals 14 residues. The CDR3 sequence: CASSPGTDNQPQRF. The DNA for the CDR3 is TGTGCCAGCTCACCAGGGACGGACAATCAGCCCCAGCGTTTT.

This clonotype was picked up many times. This rearrangement joins TRBV4-3 to TRBJ2-7; a possible D gene is TRBD1 (5 bases). Trimming left V 0 bases short and J 2 bases short, with 11 bases between. This CDR3 comprises 15 residues. CDR1 LGHNA and CDR2 YSLEER come from the germline V gene. The CDR3 here is CASSQDSRGTYEQYF. As DNA, the CDR3 is TGCGCCAGCAGCCAAGATAGTAGGGGAACCTACGAGCAGTACTTC.

This clonotype was observed at least ten times. The V gene is TRBV27, the J gene TRBJ1-2, with unresolved D. The CDR3 covers 15 residues. Germline values: CDR1 MNHEY, CDR2 SMNVEV (reference sequence). The V end was cut by 6 bases, the J end by 4 bases, with 18 bases between. For the CDR3, the DNA is TGTGCCAGCAGAAGCCCGACTCGATTGGGCTATGGCTACACCTTC. Translated, it gives CASRSPTRLGYGYTF.

V gene TRBV20-1 combines with J gene TRBJ1-1, with 9 bases fitting TRBD1. CDR3 size: 14 residues. The germline gives CDR1 DFQATT, CDR2 SNEGSKA (reference sequence). Losses at the gene ends were 3 bases for V and 5 bases for J; bases not matched to a gene: 7. As DNA, the CDR3 is TGCAGTGCTAGGGAACCACAGGGGGCAACTGAAGCTTTCTTT. Its translation is CSAREPQGATEAFF.

This clonotype was counted ten times or more. This chain joins TRBV29-1 and TRBJ2-7, with a tentative D call TRBD1 (6 bases). The CDR3 runs to 10 residues. Trimming left V 6 bases short and J 5 bases short, with 8 bases between. Per the germline V gene, CDR1 is SQVTM and CDR2 is ANQGSEA. In nucleotides, the CDR3 is TGCAGCGTCTCAGGGGACGAGCAGTACTTC. It is translated as CSVSGDEQYF.

This clonotype has ten or more counts. The gene calls are TRBV4-3 and TRBJ2-5; D is unclear. Germline lookup yields CDR1 LGHNA and CDR2 YSLEER. The CDR3 has 14 residues. Trimming removed 0 bases from V and 0 bases from J, with 5 bases in between. The CDR3 reads CASSQDTYQETQYF. CDR3 DNA sequence: TGCGCCAGCAGCCAAGATACGTACCAAGAGACCCAGTACTTC.